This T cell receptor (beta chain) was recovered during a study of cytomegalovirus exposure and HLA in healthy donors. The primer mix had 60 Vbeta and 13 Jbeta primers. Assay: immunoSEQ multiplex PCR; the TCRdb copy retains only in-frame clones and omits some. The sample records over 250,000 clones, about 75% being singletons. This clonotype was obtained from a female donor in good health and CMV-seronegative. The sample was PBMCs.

The CDR3 nucleotides are TGCGCCAGCAGCTTGATAGTTGGGACAGGGAAGAACACTGAAGCTTTCTTT. This codes for CASSLIVGTGKNTEAFF. This sequence joins TRBV5-1 and TRBJ1-1, with 9 bases fitting TRBD1. This CDR3 has 17 residues. Germline V lookup: CDR1 SGHRS, CDR2 YFSETQ. V dropped 1 base and J dropped 1; count of bases not matched to a gene: 8.